This TCR beta chain stems from a study of T-cell memory formation after mild COVID-19. General study points: Clones which contracted sat mainly in CM and EM if CD4+, and in EMRA if CD8+. Memory cells collected pre-infection included some clones that later responded, suggesting cross-reactive memory joined.

5'RACE with constant-segment primers yielded barcoded, UMI-tagged TCR alpha and TCR beta cDNA libraries. TCRdb recomputed calls from the 5' RACE reads with MiXCR, one row per CDR3 protein. This sample has 470,000 or so distinct CDR3 sequences, with roughly 18% found just once. This clonotype has more than one count but fewer than ten. Its specificity is unknown. The clonotype comes from an adult woman who had mild COVID-19 (a few samples of this study predate the infection). Cell type and time point are not known. Sequencing was carried out using PBMCs or a T cell subset sorted from them (not recorded which).

The CDR3 nucleotides are TGTGCCACCCAGGGGGCAGGCAATCAGCCCCAGCATTTT. Translating gives CATQGAGNQPQHF. The genes are TRBV24-1 and TRBJ1-5; 8 nucleotides agree with TRBD1. This CDR3 has 13 residues. Germline trimming cut 9 bases from V and 2 bases from J; bases unmatched to any gene: 2. Germline V lookup: CDR1 KGHDR, CDR2 SFDVKD.